A single sample is the source of the 25 T cell receptor beta chains below, sequenced in a study of T cell repertoires in cytomegalovirus infection. TCRdb processed the reads anew with MiXCR; each CDR3 protein has one entry. The sample carries some 940,000 distinct CDR3 sequences, 30% to 40% recorded once. Their antigen targets remain unknown. The specimen comprised cultured CD8+ T cells from PBMCs, sampled from culture after CMV antigen stimulation. The receptors shown here come from a human donor in good health (CMV status not recorded). Some clones in this sample may be carry-over from other donors' samples.

The CDR3 region is CASSLGTGRPTEAFF. CDR3 nucleotide sequence: TGTGCCAGCAGCTTAGGAACAGGGCGGCCCACTGAAGCTTTCTTT. The chain employs TRBV7-2 and TRBJ1-1, with D possibly matching TRBD1 (6 bases). The CDR3 runs to 15 residues. Germline V gives CDR1 SGHTA, CDR2 FQGNSA. V lost 1 base, J lost 4 bases, and 13 bases lay in between.

This clonotype was recorded a few times. This rearrangement joins TRBV12-3 or TRBV12-4 to TRBJ2-5, with D tentatively TRBD1 or TRBD2 (5 bases each). With 6 bases removed from V and 4 bases from J, the gap between germline ends came to 12 bases. CDR3 length: 13 amino acids. Here the CDR3 DNA reads TGTGCCAGCAGAGCTGGGGGTTCAGAGACCCAGTACTTC. Protein: CASRAGGSETQYF.

This clonotype turned up a few times. The genes are TRBV4-1 and TRBJ2-1, with a possible D match to TRBD2 (5 bases). Trimming left V 0 bases short and J 8 bases short, with 11 bases between. Germline V gene data show CDR1 as MGHRA and CDR2 as YSYEKL. This CDR3 has 14 residues. The DNA of the CDR3 is TGCGCCAGCAGCCAAGATCCGGGAATGCATGAGCAGTTCTTC. This gives the protein CASSQDPGMHEQFF.

The chain uses TRBV6-6 and TRBJ2-1; 16 nucleotides match TRBD2. The germline V gene encodes CDR1 MNHNY and CDR2 SVGAGI (reference sequence). The trim removed 10 bases at V and 7 bases at J, leaving 10 bases unmatched. The CDR3 consists of 16 residues. CDR3 bases: TGTGCCAACAGCATAGGGACTAGCGGGGGGGTAAATGAGCAGTTCTTC. It codes for CANSIGTSGGVNEQFF.

The chain uses TRBV24-1 and TRBJ1-5, with D possibly TRBD1 on 5 matching bases. Trimming stripped 4 bases from V and 1 base from J, with 10 bases between. CDR1 KGHDR and CDR2 SFDVKD come from the germline V gene. The CDR3 extends over 15 amino acids. CDR3 in amino acids: CATSEVGTSNQPQHF. CDR3 sequence (DNA): TGTGCCACCAGTGAGGTGGGGACGAGCAATCAGCCCCAGCATTTT.

The V gene is TRBV4-1, the J gene TRBJ1-1, with no clear D. Trimming pared 5 bases from V and 1 base from J, leaving 11 bases between. This CDR3 is built from 14 residues. Germline V gives CDR1 MGHRA, CDR2 YSYEKL. CDR3 bases: TGCGCCAGCAGCGCCCGCCAGGCGAACACTGAAGCTTTCTTT. Amino acid sequence: CASSARQANTEAFF.

As DNA, the CDR3 is TGTGCCAGCAGTTATCATTTACAGAGCTCCTACAATGAGCAGTTCTTC. Amino acid sequence: CASSYHLQSSYNEQFF. The J gene is TRBJ2-1, the V gene TRBV6-8; D remains ambiguous. V was cut by 3 bases and J by 0 bases, with 12 bases left in between. CDR3 length: 16 residues. The germline V gene encodes CDR1 MNHGY and CDR2 SAAAGT.

The chain employs TRBV11-2 and TRBJ2-7; D tentatively fits TRBD1 or TRBD2 (5 bases each). From germline, CDR1 is SGHAT and CDR2 FQNNGV. Trimming stripped 0 bases from V and 0 bases from J, with 9 bases between. This CDR3 has 15 amino acids. For the CDR3, the DNA is TGTGCCAGCAGCTTAGAAAGGGACGGCTCCTACGAGCAGTACGTC. Residues: CASSLERDGSYEQYV.

The chain combines TRBV10-3 with TRBJ1-1, with D possibly TRBD1 on 5 matching bases. V gave up 0 bases and J gave up 1 base, with 9 bases separating them. The germline CDR1 and CDR2 sequences are ENHRY and SYGVKD. The CDR3 covers 15 residues. The CDR3 loop reads CAISESNGGNTEAFF. The DNA of the CDR3 is TGTGCCATCAGTGAGTCGAACGGGGGGAACACTGAAGCTTTCTTT.

The chain uses TRBV4-1 and TRBJ1-1, with 10 bases that match TRBD1. Looked up from germline, CDR1 is MGHRA and CDR2 is YSYEKL. Trimming took 4 bases from V and 2 from J; bases not matched to a gene: 13. This CDR3 has 18 residues. CDR3 amino acids: CASSLLSPDRGLNTEAFF. In DNA form, the CDR3 reads TGCGCCAGCAGCCTCCTTAGCCCCGACAGGGGGCTAAACACTGAAGCTTTCTTT.

The chain carries TRBV6-6 and TRBJ2-1, with D unresolved. Trimming removed 0 bases from V and 3 bases from J, with 3 bases in between. The CDR3 runs 13 residues. In germline, CDR1 is MNHNY, CDR2 SVGAGI (reference sequence). The CDR3 sequence is CASSYSNYNEQFF. The CDR3 nucleotides read TGTGCCAGCAGTTACTCAAACTACAATGAGCAGTTCTTC.

This clonotype was counted many times. V gene TRBV6-1 combines with J gene TRBJ1-5; 7 bases line up with TRBD1. Germline-derived CDR1 and CDR2 are MNHNS and SASEGT. This CDR3 is built from 15 residues. V lost 7 bases and J lost 0; bases outside the gene matches: 6. CDR3 DNA sequence: TGTGCCAGCAAAGGGGACAGCAATAGCAATCAGCCCCAGCATTTT. Translating gives CASKGDSNSNQPQHF.

This clonotype showed up many times. The rearrangement joins TRBV7-8 to TRBJ1-1, with D unclear. This CDR3 is built from 14 residues. V was shortened by 6 bases and J by 3 bases, with 14 bases between the two germline ends. Per the germline V gene, CDR1 is SGHVS and CDR2 is FQNEAQ. The CDR3 DNA sequence: TGTGCCAGCAGGGGCGGGGAGGTGGACACTGAAGCTTTCTTT. This sequence encodes CASRGGEVDTEAFF.

Only a few counts were recorded for this clonotype. The chain employs TRBV20-1 and TRBJ2-3; no reliable D call. The CDR3 loop spans 13 amino acids. Trimming took off 5 bases at V and 5 bases at J, with 14 bases between the two ends. Germline V CDR1 and CDR2: DFQATT, SNEGSKA (reference sequence). The CDR3 DNA reads as TGCAGTGCTTACTACCGGGCCCAAGATACGCAGTATTTT. Its protein is CSAYYRAQDTQYF.

The table lists this clonotype with a few counts. The V call is TRBV6-5, the J call TRBJ1-2; no definite D call. The CDR3 totals 18 residues. Germline lookup yields CDR1 MNHEY and CDR2 SVGAGI. V shed 6 bases and J shed 7 bases, with 30 bases lying between them. Here the CDR3 reads CASSYHQVTDGLQRGYTF. In nucleotides, the CDR3 is TGTGCCAGCAGCTATCACCAAGTGACGGACGGTCTTCAGCGTGGCTACACCTTC.

The chain links TRBV7-1 to TRBJ1-1; 8 bases match TRBD1. TRBV7-1 carries the ORF label, with uncertain function. The CDR3 is made up of 16 amino acids. V lost 8 bases, J lost 1 base, and 12 bases stayed unmatched. CDR3 bases: TGTGCCAGCTTGGACAGGGTCGAAAGTTCGAACACTGAAGCTTTCTTT. Translation gives CASLDRVESSNTEAFF.

This clonotype was seen a handful of times. The gene calls are TRBV12-3 or TRBV12-4 and TRBJ1-5; D possibly corresponds to TRBD1 (5 bases). The CDR3 sequence is 15 residues long. V was trimmed by 8 bases and J by 1 base, leaving 15 bases between them. The CDR3 loop reads CASVEGTGSNQPQHF. The CDR3 DNA reads as TGTGCCAGCGTTGAGGGGACGGGAAGCAATCAGCCCCAGCATTTT.

The chain carries TRBV27 and TRBJ2-2; 9 bases map to TRBD2. Trimming at V came to 7 bases and at J to 2 bases, leaving 5 bases not matched to a gene. The CDR3 loop spans 15 amino acids. CDR1 and CDR2 from the germline V gene are MNHEY and SMNVEV (reference sequence). The CDR3 is CASTGRGGNTGELFF. The CDR3 DNA reads as TGTGCCAGCACGGGGCGGGGGGGAAACACCGGGGAGCTGTTTTTT.

The chain has TRBV12-3 or TRBV12-4 and TRBJ2-1; D could derive from TRBD1 or TRBD2 (6 bases each). Deletions cut 6 bases from V and 0 bases from J, with 9 bases between. This CDR3 has 14 amino acids. This CDR3 is CASRRGVSYNEQFF. The CDR3 nucleotides are TGTGCCAGCAGGAGGGGGGTCTCCTACAATGAGCAGTTCTTC.

The CDR3 DNA reads TGCAGCGCCCAGTCCGGTTTTCTGAACACCGGGGAGCTGTTTTTT. Its translation is CSAQSGFLNTGELFF. This chain joins TRBV29-1 and TRBJ2-2, with D unclear. Trimming took off 7 bases at V and 1 base at J, with 16 bases between the two ends. Germline V gene lookup returns CDR1 SQVTM and CDR2 ANQGSEA. The length of the CDR3 is 15 residues.

This clonotype was seen a handful of times. This chain connects TRBV6-6 to TRBJ2-7; TRBD1 is a possible D gene (5 bases). V was clipped by 0 bases and J by 2 bases, with 8 bases between them. The length of the CDR3 is 14 residues. Per germline, CDR1 MNHNY and CDR2 SVGAGI (reference sequence). CDR3 DNA sequence: TGTGCCAGCAGTTACTCCGGACAAACCTACGAGCAGTACGTC. This gives the protein CASSYSGQTYEQYV.

The table lists this clonotype with a few counts. The rearrangement links TRBV12-3 or TRBV12-4 to TRBJ2-1; D unclear. V was trimmed by 7 bases and J by 3 bases, leaving 16 bases between them. The CDR3 has 15 residues. CDR3 in DNA: TGTGCCAGCATTCCCGACACAACCCTCTACAATGAGCAGTTCTTC. Protein: CASIPDTTLYNEQFF.

This rearrangement joins TRBV5-4 to TRBJ2-3; 8 nucleotides align to TRBD1. This CDR3 is 16 amino acids long. Germline CDR1 SGHNT, CDR2 YYREEE (reference sequence). J lost 3 bases, V lost 4 bases, and 10 bases had no gene match. This chain's CDR3 is CASSPGTGRGTDTQYF. CDR3 bases: TGTGCCAGCAGCCCCGGGACAGGTCGGGGGACAGATACGCAGTATTTT.

V is TRBV20-1 and J is TRBJ2-7; 10 bases fit TRBD1. The trim removed 7 bases at V and 3 bases at J, leaving 0 bases unmatched. Germline CDR1 reads DFQATT; CDR2 reads SNEGSKA (reference sequence). The CDR3 loop spans 11 amino acids. CDR3 bases: TGCAGTGGGGACAGGGGCTACGAGCAGTACTTC. The encoded protein is CSGDRGYEQYF.

This clonotype came up many times. This rearrangement joins TRBV7-6 to TRBJ1-6; 7 nucleotides match TRBD1. In germline, CDR1 is SGHVS, CDR2 FNYEAQ. Germline trimming cut 2 bases from V and 8 bases from J; bases unmatched to any gene: 6. This CDR3 comprises 15 residues. The CDR3 loop reads CASSLRDSRDSPLHF. CDR3 DNA: TGTGCCAGCAGCTTACGGGACAGCCGGGATTCACCCCTCCACTTT.